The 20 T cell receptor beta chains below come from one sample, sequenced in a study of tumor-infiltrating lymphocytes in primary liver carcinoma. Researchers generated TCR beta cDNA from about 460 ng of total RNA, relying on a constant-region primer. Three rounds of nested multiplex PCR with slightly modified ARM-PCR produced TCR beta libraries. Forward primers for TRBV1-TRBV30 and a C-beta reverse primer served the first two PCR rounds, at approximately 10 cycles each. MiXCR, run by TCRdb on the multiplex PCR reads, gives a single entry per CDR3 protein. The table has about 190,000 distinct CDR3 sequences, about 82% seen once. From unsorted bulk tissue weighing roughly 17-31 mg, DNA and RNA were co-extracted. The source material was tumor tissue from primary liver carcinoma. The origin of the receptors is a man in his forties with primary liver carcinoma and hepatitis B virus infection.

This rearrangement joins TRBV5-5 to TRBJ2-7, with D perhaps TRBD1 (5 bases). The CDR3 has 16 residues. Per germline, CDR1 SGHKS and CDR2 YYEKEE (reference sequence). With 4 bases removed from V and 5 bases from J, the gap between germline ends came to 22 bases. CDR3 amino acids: CASSTIFIRDGDEQYF. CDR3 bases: TGTGCCAGCAGCACAATCTTCATCAGGGATGGGGACGAGCAGTACTTC.

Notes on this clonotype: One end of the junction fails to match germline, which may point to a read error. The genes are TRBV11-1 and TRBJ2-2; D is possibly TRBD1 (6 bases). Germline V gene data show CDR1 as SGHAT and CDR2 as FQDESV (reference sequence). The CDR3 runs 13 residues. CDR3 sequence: CAGSFGDIGELFF. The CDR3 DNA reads TGTGCCGGCAGCTTTGGGGACATCGGGGAGCTGTTTTTT.

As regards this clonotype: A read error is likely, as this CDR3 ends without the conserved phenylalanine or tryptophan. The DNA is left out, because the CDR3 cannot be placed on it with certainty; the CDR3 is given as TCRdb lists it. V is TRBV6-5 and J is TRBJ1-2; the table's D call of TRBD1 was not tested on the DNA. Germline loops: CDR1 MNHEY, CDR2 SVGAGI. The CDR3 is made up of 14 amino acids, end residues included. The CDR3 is CASRPGTAVLGYTL.

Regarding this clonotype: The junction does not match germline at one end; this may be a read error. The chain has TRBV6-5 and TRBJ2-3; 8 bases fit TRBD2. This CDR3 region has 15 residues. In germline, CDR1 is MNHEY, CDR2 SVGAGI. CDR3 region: CPSHPGLAGTDTQYF. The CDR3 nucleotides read TGTCCCAGCCACCCGGGATTAGCGGGAACAGATACGCAGTATTTT.

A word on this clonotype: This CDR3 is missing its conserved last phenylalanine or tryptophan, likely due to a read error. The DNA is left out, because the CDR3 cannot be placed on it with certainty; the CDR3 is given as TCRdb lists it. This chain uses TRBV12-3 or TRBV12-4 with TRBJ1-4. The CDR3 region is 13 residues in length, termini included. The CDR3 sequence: CASSLAGTEKLFI.

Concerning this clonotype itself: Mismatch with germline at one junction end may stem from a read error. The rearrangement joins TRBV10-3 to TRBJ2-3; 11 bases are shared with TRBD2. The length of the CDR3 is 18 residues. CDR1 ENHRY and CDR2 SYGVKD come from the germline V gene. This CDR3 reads CAISVSSMTSGDTDMQYF. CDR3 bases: TGTGCCATCAGTGTATCCTCAATGACTAGCGGGGACACAGATATGCAGTATTTT.

The CDR3 reads CTSTPRSAPGVTQYF. The CDR3 coding sequence is TGTACAAGTACCCCCCGGTCAGCCCCAGGGGTGACCCAGTACTTC. The genes are TRBV11-2 and TRBJ2-5, with D possibly TRBD1 on 6 matching bases. The CDR3 is 15 amino acids. Germline assignment: CDR1 SGHAT and CDR2 FQNNGV.

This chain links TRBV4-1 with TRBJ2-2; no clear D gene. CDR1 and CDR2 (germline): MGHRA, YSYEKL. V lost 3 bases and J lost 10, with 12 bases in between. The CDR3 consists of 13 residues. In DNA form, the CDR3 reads TGCGCCAGCAGCCATGCCGTAGCCGAGGAGCTGTTTTTT. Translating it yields CASSHAVAEELFF.

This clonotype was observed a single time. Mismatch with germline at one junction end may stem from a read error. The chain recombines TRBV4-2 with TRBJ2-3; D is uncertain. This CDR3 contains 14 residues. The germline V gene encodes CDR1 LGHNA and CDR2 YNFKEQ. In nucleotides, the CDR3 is TGTGCCAGCAGCCAAGAACACGGCACAGATACGCAATATTTT. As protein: CASSQEHGTDTQYF.

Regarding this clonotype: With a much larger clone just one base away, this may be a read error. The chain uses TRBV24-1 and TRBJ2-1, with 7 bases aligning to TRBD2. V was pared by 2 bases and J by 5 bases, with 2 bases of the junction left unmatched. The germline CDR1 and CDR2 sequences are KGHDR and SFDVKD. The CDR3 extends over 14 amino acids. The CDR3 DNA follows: TGTGCCACCAGTGATTCAGCGGGAAACAATGAGCAGTTCTTC. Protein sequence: CATSDSAGNNEQFF.

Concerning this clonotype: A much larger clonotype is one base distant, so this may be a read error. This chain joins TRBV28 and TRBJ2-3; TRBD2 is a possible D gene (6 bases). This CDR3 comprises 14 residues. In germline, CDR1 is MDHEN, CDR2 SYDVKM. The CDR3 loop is CASSARTITDTQFF. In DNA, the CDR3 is TGTGCCAGCAGTGCCCGGACTATCACAGATACGCAGTTTTTT.

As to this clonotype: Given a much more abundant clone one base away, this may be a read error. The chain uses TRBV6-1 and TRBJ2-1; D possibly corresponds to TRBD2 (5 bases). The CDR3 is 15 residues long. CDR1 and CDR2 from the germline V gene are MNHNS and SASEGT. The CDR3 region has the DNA TGTGTCAGCAGTGACGGACTTGACTTCTACAATGAGCAGTTCTTC. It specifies CVSSDGLDFYNEQFF.

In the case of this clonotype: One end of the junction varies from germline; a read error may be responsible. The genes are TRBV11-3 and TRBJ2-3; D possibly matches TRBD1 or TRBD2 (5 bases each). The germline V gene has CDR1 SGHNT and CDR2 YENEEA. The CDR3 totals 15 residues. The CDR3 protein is CTSSPGGGPAVTQYF. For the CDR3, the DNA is TGTACCAGCAGCCCCGGTGGGGGTCCCGCAGTTACGCAATATTTT.

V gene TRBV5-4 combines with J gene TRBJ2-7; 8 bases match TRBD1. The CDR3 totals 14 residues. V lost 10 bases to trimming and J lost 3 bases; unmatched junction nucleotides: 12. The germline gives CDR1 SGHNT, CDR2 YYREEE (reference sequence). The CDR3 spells CAGNLGQGGYEQYV. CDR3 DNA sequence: TGTGCCGGCAACTTAGGACAGGGTGGCTACGAGCAGTACGTC.

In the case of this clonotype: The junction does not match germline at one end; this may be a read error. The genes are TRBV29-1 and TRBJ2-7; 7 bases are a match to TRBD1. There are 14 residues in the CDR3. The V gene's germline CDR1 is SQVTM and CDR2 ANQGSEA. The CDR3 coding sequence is TGCAGCCTCGTCCTTTGGGACAGCTCCTATGAGCAGTACTTC. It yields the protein CSLVLWDSSYEQYF.

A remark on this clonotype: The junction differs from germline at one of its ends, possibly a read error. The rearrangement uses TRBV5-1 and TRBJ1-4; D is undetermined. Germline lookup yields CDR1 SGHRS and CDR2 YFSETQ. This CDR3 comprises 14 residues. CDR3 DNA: TGTGCCAGCAGCTTGCAGGTGACTAATGAAAAACTGTTTTTT. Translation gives CASSLQVTNEKLFF.

CDR3 amino acids: CVGSLPGTSGIKKIEYF. The CDR3 nucleotides are TGTGTCGGCAGCCTTCCCGGGACTAGCGGGATCAAAAAGATTGAGTACTTC. This chain links TRBV11-1 with TRBJ2-4, with TRBD2 identical over 13 bases. Germline V gene data show CDR1 as SGHAT and CDR2 as FQDESV (reference sequence). The CDR3 spans 17 residues.

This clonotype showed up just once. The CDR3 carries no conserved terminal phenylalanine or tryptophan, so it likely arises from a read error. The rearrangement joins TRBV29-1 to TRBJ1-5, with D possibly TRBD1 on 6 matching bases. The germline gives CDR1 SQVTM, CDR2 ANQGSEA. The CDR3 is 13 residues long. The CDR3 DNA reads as TGCAGTGTTCTCGGACAGATCAATCAGCCCCAGCATTAT. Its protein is CSVLGQINQPQHY.

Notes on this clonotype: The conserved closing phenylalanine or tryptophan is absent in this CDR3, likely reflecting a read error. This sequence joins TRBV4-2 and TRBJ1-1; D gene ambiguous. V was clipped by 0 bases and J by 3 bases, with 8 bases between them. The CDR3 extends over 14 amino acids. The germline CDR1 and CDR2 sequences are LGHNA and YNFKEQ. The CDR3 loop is CASSQDRGDTEAFL. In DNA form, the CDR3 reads TGTGCCAGCAGCCAAGATCGCGGGGACACTGAAGCTTTCTTA.

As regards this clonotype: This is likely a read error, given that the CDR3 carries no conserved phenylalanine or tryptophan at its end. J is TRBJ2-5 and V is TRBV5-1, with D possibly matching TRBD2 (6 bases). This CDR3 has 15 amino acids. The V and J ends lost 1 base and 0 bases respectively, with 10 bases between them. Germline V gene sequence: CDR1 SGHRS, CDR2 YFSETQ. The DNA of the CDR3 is TGCGCCAGCAGCTTGACCGGGACTCACCAAGAGACCCAGTACTTA. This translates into CASSLTGTHQETQYL.